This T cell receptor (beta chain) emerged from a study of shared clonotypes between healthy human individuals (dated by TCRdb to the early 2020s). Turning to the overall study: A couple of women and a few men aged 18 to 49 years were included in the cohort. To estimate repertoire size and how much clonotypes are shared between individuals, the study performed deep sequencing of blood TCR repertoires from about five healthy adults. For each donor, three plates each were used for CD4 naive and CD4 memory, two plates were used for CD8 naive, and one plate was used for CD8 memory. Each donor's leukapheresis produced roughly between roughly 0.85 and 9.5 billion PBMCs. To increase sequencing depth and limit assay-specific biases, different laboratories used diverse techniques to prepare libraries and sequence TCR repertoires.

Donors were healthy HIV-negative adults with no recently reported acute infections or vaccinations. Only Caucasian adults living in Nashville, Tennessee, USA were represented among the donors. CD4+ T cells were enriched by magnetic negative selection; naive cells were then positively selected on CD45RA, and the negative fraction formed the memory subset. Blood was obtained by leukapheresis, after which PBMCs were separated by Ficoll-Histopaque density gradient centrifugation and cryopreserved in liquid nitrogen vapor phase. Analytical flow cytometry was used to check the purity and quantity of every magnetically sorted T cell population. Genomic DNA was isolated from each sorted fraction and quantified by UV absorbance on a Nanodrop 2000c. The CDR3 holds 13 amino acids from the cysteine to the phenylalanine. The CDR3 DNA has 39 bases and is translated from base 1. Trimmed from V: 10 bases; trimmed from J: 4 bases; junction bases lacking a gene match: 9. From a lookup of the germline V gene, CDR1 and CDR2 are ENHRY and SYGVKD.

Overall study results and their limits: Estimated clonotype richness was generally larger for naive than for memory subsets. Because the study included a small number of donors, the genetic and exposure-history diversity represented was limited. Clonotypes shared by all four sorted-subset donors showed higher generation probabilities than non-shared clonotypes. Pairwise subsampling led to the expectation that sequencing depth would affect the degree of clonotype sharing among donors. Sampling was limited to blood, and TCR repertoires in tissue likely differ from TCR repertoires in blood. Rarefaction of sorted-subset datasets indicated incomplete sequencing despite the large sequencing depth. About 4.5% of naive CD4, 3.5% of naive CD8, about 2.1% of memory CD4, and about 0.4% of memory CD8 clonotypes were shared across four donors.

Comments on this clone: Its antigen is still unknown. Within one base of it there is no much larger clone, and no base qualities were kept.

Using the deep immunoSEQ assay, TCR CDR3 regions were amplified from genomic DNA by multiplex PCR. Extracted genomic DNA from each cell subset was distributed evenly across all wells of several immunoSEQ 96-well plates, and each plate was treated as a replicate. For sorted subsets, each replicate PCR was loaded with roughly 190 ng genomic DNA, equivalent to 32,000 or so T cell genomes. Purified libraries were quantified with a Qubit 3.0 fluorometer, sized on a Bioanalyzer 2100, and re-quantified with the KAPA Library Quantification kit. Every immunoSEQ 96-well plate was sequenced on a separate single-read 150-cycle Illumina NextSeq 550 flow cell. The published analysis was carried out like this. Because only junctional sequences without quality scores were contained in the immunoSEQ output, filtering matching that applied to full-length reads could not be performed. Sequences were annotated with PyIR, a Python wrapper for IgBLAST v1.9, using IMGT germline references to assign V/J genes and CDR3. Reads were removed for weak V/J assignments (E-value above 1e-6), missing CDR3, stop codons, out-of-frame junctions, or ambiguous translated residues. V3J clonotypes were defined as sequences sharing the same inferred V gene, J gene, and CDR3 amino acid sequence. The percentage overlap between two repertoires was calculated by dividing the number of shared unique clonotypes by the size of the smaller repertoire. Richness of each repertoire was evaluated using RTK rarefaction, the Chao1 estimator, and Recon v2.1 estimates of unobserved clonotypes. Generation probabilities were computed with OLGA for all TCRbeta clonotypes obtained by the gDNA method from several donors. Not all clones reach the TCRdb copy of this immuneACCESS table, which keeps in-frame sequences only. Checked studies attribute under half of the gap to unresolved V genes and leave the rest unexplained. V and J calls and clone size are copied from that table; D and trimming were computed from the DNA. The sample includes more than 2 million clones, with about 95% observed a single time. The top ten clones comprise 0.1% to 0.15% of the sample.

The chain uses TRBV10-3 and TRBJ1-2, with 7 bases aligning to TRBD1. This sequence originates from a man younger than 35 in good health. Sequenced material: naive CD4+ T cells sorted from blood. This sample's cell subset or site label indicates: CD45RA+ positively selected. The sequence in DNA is TGTGCCAGCAGAGACAGGGAAACCTATGGCTACACCTTC. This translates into CASRDRETYGYTF.